This TCR beta chain appears in the sequencing data of a study of metastatic and nonmetastatic thyroid tumors (dated by TCRdb to about 2020). Background for the entire study: Repertoires were compared across peripheral blood and tumor or nodule tissue samples from malignant and benign thyroid patients.

Overall study outcomes, separate from this receptor: TCR beta diversity was reported as significantly higher in malignant tumors than in benign nodules, in both blood and tumor samples.

Library preparation was by PCR. The instrument was an Illumina HiSeq 4000. High-throughput sequencing was used to profile the TCR beta-chain CDR3 region of each patient. Processing in the source paper ran as follows. The researchers built a classifier to tell apart papillary thyroid cancer patients with distant metastasis, based on CDR3 differences among clinicopathological groups. Repertoire diversity was assessed with the Shannon index, and tumor-blood repertoire similarity with the Morisita-Horn index. TCRdb applied fastp at Q25 and MiXCR to the public reads, then kept only in-frame beta chains. The V and J calls and clone size are TCRdb's, not the authors'. For this sample the table gives roughly 89,000 clones, of which 9.5% to 15% were detected only once. Roughly 9.1% of the sample comes from the top ten. The junction shows trimming of 3 bases on V and 8 bases on J, and the gene matches do not reach 16 bases of it. Taken from cysteine to phenylalanine, the CDR3 has 17 residues. Only the CDR3 DNA stays, 51 bases, in frame from base 1. CDR1 and CDR2, looked up from the germline V gene, are SGHDN and FVKESK.

Before undergoing thyroid surgery, none of the patients had been given any kind of treatment. Using T-cell receptor beta sequencing, the study looked back at clinical samples from patients collected from the early 2010s to the late 2010s. Concerning this clone itself: The specificity of this receptor is unknown. Qualities for individual bases were not recorded, and no much larger clone is one base off.

The source of this sequence is a female donor with papillary thyroid cancer or a benign thyroid nodule (not recorded which). Some clones in this sample may be carry-over from other donors' samples. The specimen sequenced was tumor tissue. The receptor chain draws on TRBV14 and TRBJ2-5; 9 central nucleotides agree with TRBD2. The CDR3 in this case is CASSQGAASGMGDTQYF. In nucleotides, the sequence is TGTGCCAGCAGCCAGGGTGCGGCTAGCGGGATGGGAGATACCCAGTACTTC.